These 18 T cell receptor beta chains share one sample of origin, sequenced in a study of T cell responses to AZD1222 COVID-19 vaccine. Clones were read by immunoSEQ multiplex PCR, and TCRdb kept only the in-frame ones, dropping some. The sample yields fewer than 120,000 clones, nearly 90% seen once. Sequencing was performed on peripheral blood, taken on day 0 of AZD1222 vaccination. Receptor source: an adult in good health.

This clone appeared a few times. The sample holds other DNA sequences that translate to the same CDR3. The chain employs TRBV20-1 and TRBJ2-7; D is unresolved. The germline CDR1 and CDR2 sequences are DFQATT and SNEGSKA (reference sequence). Trimming stripped 1 base from V and 6 bases from J, with 7 bases between. The CDR3 spans 11 residues. CDR3 protein: CSARGDGEQYF. CDR3 nucleotides: TGCAGTGCTAGAGGCGACGGCGAGCAGTACTTC.

The V and J genes are TRBV3-1 (or the pseudogene TRBV3-2) and TRBJ2-1; D is possibly TRBD1 (6 bases). Between the trimmed V and J ends, which lost 4 bases and 4 bases, there was a span of 17 bases. CDR1 is LGHDT, CDR2 YNNKEL, per germline (reference sequence). This CDR3 has 16 residues. Here the CDR3 reads CASSRPSAQGYNEQFF. The DNA of the CDR3 is TGTGCCAGCAGCCGCCCTAGTGCACAGGGTTACAATGAGCAGTTCTTC.

The chain has TRBV7-3 and TRBJ2-1, with 9 bases that match TRBD2. Germline V gives CDR1 SGHTA, CDR2 FQGTGA. Trimming took 5 bases from V and 9 from J; bases not matched to a gene: 8. The CDR3 sequence is 14 residues long. For the CDR3, the DNA is TGTGCCAGCAGCCCAGTTAGCGGGAGCACTGAGCAGTTCTTC. The encoded protein is CASSPVSGSTEQFF.

This clone has only a few counts. The rearrangement links TRBV19 to TRBJ1-2; D unresolved. Germline values: CDR1 LNHDA, CDR2 SQIVND (reference sequence). V lost 3 bases and J lost 6, with 11 bases in between. This CDR3 region has 13 residues. In DNA, the CDR3 is TGTGCCAGTAGTATGCCAGGTAGAGATGGCTACACCTTC. Translated, it gives CASSMPGRDGYTF.

The rearrangement joins TRBV19 to TRBJ2-7; 8 nucleotides line up with TRBD2. The CDR3 contains 15 residues. Germline CDR1 reads LNHDA; CDR2 reads SQIVND (reference sequence). The V gene end was trimmed by 7 bases and the J gene end by 7 bases; junction bases not matched to a gene: 15. The CDR3 sequence: CASTTGAGGSGEQYF. In DNA form, the CDR3 reads TGTGCCAGTACCACCGGTGCGGGAGGTTCGGGGGAGCAGTACTTC.

This clone has at least ten counts. The rearrangement joins TRBV3-1 (or the pseudogene TRBV3-2) to TRBJ1-1; TRBD1 agrees at 7 bases. The CDR3 spans 14 residues. Looked up from germline, CDR1 is LGHDT and CDR2 is YNNKEL (reference sequence). V trimming: 3 bases; J trimming: 4 bases; junction bases outside the gene matches: 5. The CDR3 spells CASSHKAGGTEAFF. The DNA of the CDR3 is TGTGCCAGCAGCCACAAGGCAGGGGGCACTGAAGCTTTCTTT.

With regard to this clone: Since no conserved phenylalanine or tryptophan closes the CDR3, a read error is the likely cause. Because the CDR3's place on the DNA is in doubt, the DNA is left out and the CDR3 is given as listed by TCRdb. The rearrangement links TRBV30 to TRBJ2-7; TRBD2 was called by the table and not checked on the DNA. Per the germline V gene, CDR1 is GTSNPN and CDR2 is SVGIG (reference sequence). The CDR3 extends over 11 residues, inclusive of both ends. This chain's CDR3 is CAWSLGIERLC.

The CDR3 spells CASSPTGTLQETQYF. The DNA for the CDR3 is TGTGCCAGCAGCCCCACCGGGACTCTGCAAGAGACCCAGTACTTC. The rearrangement links TRBV7-3 to TRBJ2-5; weak D call: TRBD2 (6 bases). V gave up 5 bases and J gave up 2 bases, with 15 bases separating them. The CDR3 spans 15 residues. Per the germline V gene, CDR1 is SGHTA and CDR2 is FQGTGA.

The J gene is TRBJ1-3, the V gene TRBV6-5; D is unresolved. The germline CDR1 and CDR2 sequences are MNHEY and SVGAGI. Trimming pared 3 bases from V and 4 bases from J, leaving 16 bases between. This CDR3 comprises 16 residues. CDR3 coding DNA: TGTGCCAGCAGTTATGATCCGGGGTCGGCCGGAAACACCATATATTTT. Translation: CASSYDPGSAGNTIYF.

The chain employs TRBV5-1 and TRBJ1-4; possible D gene TRBD1, 5 bases. CDR1 SGHRS and CDR2 YFSETQ come from the germline V gene. CDR3 size: 14 residues. V was clipped by 2 bases and J by 8 bases, with 13 bases between them. The CDR3 bases are TGCGCCAGCAGCTTCCTTTTGGAGGGGGAAAAACTGTTTTTT. Its translation is CASSFLLEGEKLFF.

This clone was found a few times. J is TRBJ2-2 and V is TRBV6-2 or TRBV6-3; D remains ambiguous. CDR1 is MNHEY, CDR2 SVGEGT, per germline. CDR3 length equals 15 residues. Trimming pared 6 bases from V and 0 bases from J, leaving 11 bases between. CDR3 coding DNA: TGTGCCAGCAGCGACGGCTACGCGAACACCGGGGAGCTGTTTTTT. Its translation: CASSDGYANTGELFF.

The gene calls are TRBV29-1 and TRBJ1-1; 7 nucleotides line up with TRBD1. CDR1 is SQVTM, CDR2 ANQGSEA, per germline. The ends lost 7 bases at V and 1 base at J; junction bases unmatched: 6. The CDR3 is made up of 13 amino acids. This chain's CDR3 is CSGDRVANTEAFF. The CDR3 DNA reads as TGCAGCGGTGACAGGGTAGCGAACACTGAAGCTTTCTTT. Filled out from reference TRBV29-1 and TRBJ1-1, the complete variable domain reads SAVISQKPSRDICQRGTSLTIQCQVDSQVTMMFWYRQQPGQSLTLIATANQGSEATYESGFVIDKFPISRPNLTFSTLTVSNMSPEDSSIYLCSGDRVANTEAFFGQGTRLTVV.

This chain joins TRBV7-2 and TRBJ2-7, with D possibly matching TRBD1 (5 bases). In germline, CDR1 is SGHTA, CDR2 FQGNSA. The CDR3 loop spans 15 amino acids. Deletions cut 1 base from V and 5 bases from J, with 15 bases between. The DNA for the CDR3 is TGTGCCAGCAGCTTAGAGGGCAGGGTAGTTGACGAGCAGTACTTC. It encodes CASSLEGRVVDEQYF.

The gene calls are TRBV5-4 and TRBJ2-1; possible D gene TRBD2, 6 bases. Germline assignment: CDR1 SGHNT and CDR2 YYREEE (reference sequence). The CDR3 runs to 19 residues. V shed 0 bases and J shed 6 bases, with 25 bases lying between them. The CDR3 here is CASSLGLIVSGDLINEQFF. The CDR3, as DNA: TGTGCCAGCAGCTTGGGCCTAATAGTGTCGGGGGATCTTATCAATGAGCAGTTCTTC.

This clone was found once. The chain uses TRBV2 and TRBJ2-7, with a weak D call TRBD2 (5 bases). The CDR3 contains 13 residues. The germline CDR1 and CDR2 sequences are SNHLY and FYNNEI. Trimming took 11 bases from V and 0 from J, leaving 14 bases between them. The CDR3 DNA follows: TGTGCCGCCACGTCCGGGGACTCCTACGAGCAGTACTTC. Its protein is CAATSGDSYEQYF.

V and J are TRBV28 and TRBJ2-1; TRBD2 is a possible D gene (8 bases). The CDR3 contains 17 residues. Germline V gene sequence: CDR1 MDHEN, CDR2 SYDVKM. Trimming pared 4 bases from V and 7 bases from J, leaving 23 bases between. The DNA for the CDR3 is TGTGCCAGCAGTTCGTTATTTAGCGGGACAGTTCAGAATGAGCAGTTCTTC. This sequence encodes CASSSLFSGTVQNEQFF.

The rearrangement joins TRBV7-3 to TRBJ1-1; possible D gene TRBD1, 5 bases. Trimming took 6 bases from V and 5 from J, leaving 13 bases between them. CDR1 is SGHTA and CDR2 is FQGTGA in the germline V gene. CDR3 length: 13 amino acids. The CDR3 DNA reads as TGTGCCAGCAGTCCCTTGAGGGGAACTGAAGCTTTCTTT. This codes for CASSPLRGTEAFF.

This chain connects TRBV13 to TRBJ1-3; weak D call: TRBD1 (5 bases). The germline CDR1 and CDR2 sequences are PRHDT and FYEKMQ (reference sequence). V was clipped by 3 bases and J by 0 bases, with 12 bases between them. This CDR3 contains 16 residues. Here the CDR3 DNA reads TGTGCCAGCAGCTTTGGCCCTGGGGGCTCTGGAAACACCATATATTTT. Its translation: CASSFGPGGSGNTIYF.